The T cell receptor (beta chain) described here comes from a study of T cell responses to AZD1222 COVID-19 vaccine. Findings and caveats of the study: The study sampled repertoires only after the peak T cell response. Nearly half of spike-specific TCRs reportedly target unmutated variant regions.

CDR3 length: 17 residues. Germline values: CDR1 MNHEY, CDR2 SMNVEV (reference sequence). V lost 5 bases and J lost 3, with 17 bases in between. As concerns this clone: Its specificity is not known.

Using immunoSEQ multiplex PCR, the repertoire was profiled, and TCRdb retains in-frame clones only, with some absent. The repertoire holds approximately 200,000 clones, with approximately 93% as singletons. The clonotype comes from an adult who received the AZD1222 COVID-19 vaccine. This chain connects TRBV27 to TRBJ1-6; weak D call: TRBD1 (6 bases). This sample comprised peripheral blood, obtained 28 days after the second AZD1222 dose. The CDR3 nucleotides read TGTGCCAGCAGTCCAAATTCGGACAGCTACTATAATTCACCCCTCCACTTT. It yields the protein CASSPNSDSYYNSPLHF.